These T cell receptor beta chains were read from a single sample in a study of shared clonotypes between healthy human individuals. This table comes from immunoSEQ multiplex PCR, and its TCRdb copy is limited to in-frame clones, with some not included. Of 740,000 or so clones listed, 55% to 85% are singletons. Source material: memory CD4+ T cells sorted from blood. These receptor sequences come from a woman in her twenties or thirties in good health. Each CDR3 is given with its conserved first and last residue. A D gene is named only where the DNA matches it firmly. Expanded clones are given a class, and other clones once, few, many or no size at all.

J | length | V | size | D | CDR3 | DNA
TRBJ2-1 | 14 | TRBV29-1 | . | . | CSVKVLWDYNEQFF | TGCAGCGTGAAGGTACTATGGGATTACAATGAGCAGTTCTTC
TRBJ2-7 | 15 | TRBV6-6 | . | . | CASTPRGAPDYEQYF | TGTGCCAGCACCCCCCGGGGGGCGCCTGACTACGAGCAGTACTTC
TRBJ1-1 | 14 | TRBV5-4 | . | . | CASSGAGFNSEAFF | TGTGCCAGCAGCGGGGCGGGGTTTAACTCTGAAGCTTTCTTT
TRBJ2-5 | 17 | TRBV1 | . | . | CTSSPGRTSGDQETQYF | TGCACCAGCAGCCCTGGGAGGACTAGCGGGGATCAAGAAACCCAGTACTTC
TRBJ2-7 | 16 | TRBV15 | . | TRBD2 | CATSRARLAGEHEQYF | TGTGCCACCAGCAGAGCCAGACTAGCGGGAGAACACGAGCAGTACTTC
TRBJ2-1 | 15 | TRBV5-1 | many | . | CASSLDSGGYNEQFF | TGCGCCAGCAGCTTGGATTCAGGAGGGTACAATGAGCAGTTCTTC
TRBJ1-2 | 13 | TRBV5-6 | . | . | CASSLEGGYGYTF | TGTGCCAGCAGCTTGGAGGGGGGATATGGCTACACCTTC
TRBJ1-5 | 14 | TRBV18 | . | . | CASSPPGGGQPQHF | TGTGCCAGCTCACCACCGGGGGGAGGTCAGCCCCAGCATTTT
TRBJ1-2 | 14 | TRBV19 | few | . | CASSAPTQNYGYTF | TGTGCCAGTAGTGCACCCACCCAGAACTATGGCTACACCTTC
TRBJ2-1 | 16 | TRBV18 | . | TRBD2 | CASSPRSEREGGEQFF | TGTGCCAGCTCACCACGAAGCGAGCGGGAGGGTGGGGAGCAGTTCTTC
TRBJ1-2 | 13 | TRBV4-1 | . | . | CASRKTGGYGYTF | TGCGCCAGCAGGAAGACAGGAGGTTATGGCTACACCTTC